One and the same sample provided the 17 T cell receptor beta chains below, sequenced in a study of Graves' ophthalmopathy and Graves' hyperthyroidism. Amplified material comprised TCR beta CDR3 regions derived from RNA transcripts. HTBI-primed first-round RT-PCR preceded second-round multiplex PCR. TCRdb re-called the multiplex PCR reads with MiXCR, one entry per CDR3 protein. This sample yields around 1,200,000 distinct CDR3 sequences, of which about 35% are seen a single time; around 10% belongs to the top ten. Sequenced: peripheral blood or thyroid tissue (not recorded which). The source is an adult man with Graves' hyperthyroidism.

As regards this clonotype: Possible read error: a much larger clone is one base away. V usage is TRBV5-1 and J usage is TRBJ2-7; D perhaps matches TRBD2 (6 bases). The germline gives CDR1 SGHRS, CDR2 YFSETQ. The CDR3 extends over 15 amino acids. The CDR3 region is CASRLAGREVDEQYF. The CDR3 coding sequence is TGCGCCAGCAGATTGGCCGGCAGGGAGGTTGACGAGCAGTACTTC.

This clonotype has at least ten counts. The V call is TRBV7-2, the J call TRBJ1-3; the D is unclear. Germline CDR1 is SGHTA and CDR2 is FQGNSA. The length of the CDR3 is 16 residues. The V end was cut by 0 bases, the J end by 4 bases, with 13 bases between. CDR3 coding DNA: TGTGCCAGCAGCTTAGCGCCTCCCGGGAGCGGAAACACCATATATTTT. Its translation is CASSLAPPGSGNTIYF.

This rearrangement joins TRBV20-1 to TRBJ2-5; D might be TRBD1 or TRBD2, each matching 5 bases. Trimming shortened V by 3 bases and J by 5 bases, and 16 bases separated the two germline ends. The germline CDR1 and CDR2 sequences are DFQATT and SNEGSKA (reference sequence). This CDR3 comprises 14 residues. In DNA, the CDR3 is TGCAGTGCTAGGGGGGTAGCTAACGGGGAGACCCAGTACTTC. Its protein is CSARGVANGETQYF.

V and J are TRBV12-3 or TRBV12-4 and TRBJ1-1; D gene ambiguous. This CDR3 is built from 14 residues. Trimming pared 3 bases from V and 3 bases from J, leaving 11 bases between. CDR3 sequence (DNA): TGTGCCAGCAGTTTGCCCAGAAAGTACACTGAAGCTTTCTTT. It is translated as CASSLPRKYTEAFF.

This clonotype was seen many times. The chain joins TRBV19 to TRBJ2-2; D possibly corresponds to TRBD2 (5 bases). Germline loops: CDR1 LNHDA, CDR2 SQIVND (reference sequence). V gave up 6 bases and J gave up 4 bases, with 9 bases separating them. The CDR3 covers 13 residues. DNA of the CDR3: TGTGCCAGTAGGGGCGGAGGCACCGGGGAGCTGTTTTTT. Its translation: CASRGGGTGELFF.

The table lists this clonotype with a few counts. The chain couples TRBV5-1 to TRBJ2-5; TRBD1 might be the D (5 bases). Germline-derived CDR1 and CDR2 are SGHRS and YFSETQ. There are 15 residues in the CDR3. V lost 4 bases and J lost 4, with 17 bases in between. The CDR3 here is CASSPGSRQGETQYF. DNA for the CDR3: TGCGCCAGCAGCCCTGGATCCAGGCAGGGAGAGACCCAGTACTTC.

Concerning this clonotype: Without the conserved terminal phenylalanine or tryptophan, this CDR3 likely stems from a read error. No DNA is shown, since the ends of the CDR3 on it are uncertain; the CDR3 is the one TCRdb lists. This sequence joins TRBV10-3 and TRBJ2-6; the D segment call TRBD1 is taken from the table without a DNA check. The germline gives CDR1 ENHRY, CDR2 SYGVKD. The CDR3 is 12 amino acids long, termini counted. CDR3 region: CAIRDHGDAKRR.

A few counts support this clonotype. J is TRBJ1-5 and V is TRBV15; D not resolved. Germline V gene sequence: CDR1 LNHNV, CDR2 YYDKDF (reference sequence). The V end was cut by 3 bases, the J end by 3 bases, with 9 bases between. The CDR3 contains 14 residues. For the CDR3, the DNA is TGTGCCACCAGCAGGCATAGGGACAATCAGCCCCAGCATTTT. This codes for CATSRHRDNQPQHF.

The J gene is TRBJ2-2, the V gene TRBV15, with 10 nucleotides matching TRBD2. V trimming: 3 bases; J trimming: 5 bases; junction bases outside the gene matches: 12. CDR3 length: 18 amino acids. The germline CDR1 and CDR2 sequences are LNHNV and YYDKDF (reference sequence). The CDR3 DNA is TGTGCCACCAGCAGCAGCCCTACAGCGGGGGGGCGGACCGGGGAGCTGTTTTTT. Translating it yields CATSSSPTAGGRTGELFF.

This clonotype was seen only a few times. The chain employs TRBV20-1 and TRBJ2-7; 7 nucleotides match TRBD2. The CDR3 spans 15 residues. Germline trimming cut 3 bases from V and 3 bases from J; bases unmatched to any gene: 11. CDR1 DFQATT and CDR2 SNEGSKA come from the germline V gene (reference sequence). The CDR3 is CSARGLGLADYEQYF. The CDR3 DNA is TGCAGTGCTAGGGGACTGGGGCTAGCGGACTACGAGCAGTACTTC.

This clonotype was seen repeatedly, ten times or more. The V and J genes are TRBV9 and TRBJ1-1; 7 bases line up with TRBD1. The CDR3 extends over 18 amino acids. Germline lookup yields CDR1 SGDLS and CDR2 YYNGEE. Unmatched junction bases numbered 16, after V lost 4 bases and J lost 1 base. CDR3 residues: CASSHIGDRDRQNTEAFF. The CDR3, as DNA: TGTGCCAGCAGCCATATTGGTGACAGGGATAGGCAGAACACTGAAGCTTTCTTT.

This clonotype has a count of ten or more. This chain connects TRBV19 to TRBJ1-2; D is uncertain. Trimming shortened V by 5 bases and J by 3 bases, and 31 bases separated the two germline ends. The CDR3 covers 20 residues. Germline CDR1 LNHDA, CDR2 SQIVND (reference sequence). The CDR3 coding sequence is TGTGCCAGTAGTTTACGCGGGTGGAGACATATCGCAAAGCTCGACTATGGCTACACCTTC. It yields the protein CASSLRGWRHIAKLDYGYTF. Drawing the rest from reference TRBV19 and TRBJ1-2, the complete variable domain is DGGITQSPKYLFRKEGQNVTLSCEQNLNHDAMYWYRQDPGQGLRLIYYSQIVNDFQKGDIAEGYSVSREKKESFPLTVTSAQKNPTAFYLCASSLRGWRHIAKLDYGYTFGSGTRLTVV.

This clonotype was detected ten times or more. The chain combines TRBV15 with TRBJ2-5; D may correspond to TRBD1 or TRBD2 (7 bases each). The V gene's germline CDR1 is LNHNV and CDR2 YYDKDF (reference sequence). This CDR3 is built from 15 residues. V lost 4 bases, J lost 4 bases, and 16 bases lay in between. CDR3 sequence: CATSISGGGLETQYF. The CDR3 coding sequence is TGTGCCACCAGCATCTCAGGGGGGGGGCTAGAGACCCAGTACTTC. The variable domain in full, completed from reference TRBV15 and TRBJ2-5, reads DAMVIQNPRYQVTQFGKPVTLSCSQTLNHNVMYWYQQKSSQAPKLLFHYYDKDFNNEADTPDNFQSRRPNTSFCFLDIRSPGLGDTAMYLCATSISGGGLETQYFGPGTRLLVL.

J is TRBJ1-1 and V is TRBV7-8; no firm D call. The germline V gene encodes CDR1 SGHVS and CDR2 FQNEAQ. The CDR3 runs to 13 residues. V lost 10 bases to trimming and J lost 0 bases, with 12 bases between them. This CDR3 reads CATRFSLNTEAFF. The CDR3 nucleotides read TGTGCCACCCGGTTCAGTTTGAACACTGAAGCTTTCTTT.

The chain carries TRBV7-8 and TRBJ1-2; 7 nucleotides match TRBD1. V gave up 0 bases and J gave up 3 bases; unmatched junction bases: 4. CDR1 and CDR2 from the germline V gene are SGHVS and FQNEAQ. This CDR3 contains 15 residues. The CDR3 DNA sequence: TGTGCCAGCAGCTTAGCACCGGGGACAGACTATGGCTACACCTTC. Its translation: CASSLAPGTDYGYTF.

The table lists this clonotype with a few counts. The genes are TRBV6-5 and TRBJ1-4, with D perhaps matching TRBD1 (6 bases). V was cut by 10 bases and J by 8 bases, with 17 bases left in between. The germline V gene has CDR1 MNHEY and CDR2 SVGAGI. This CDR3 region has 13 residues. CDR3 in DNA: TGTGCCACGTCCCAAGCCGGGACAGAAAAACTGTTTTTT. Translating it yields CATSQAGTEKLFF.

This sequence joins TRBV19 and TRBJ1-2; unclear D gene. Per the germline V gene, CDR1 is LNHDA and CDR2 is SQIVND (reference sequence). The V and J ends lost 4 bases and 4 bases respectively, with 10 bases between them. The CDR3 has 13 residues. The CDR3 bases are TGTGCCAGTAGTAGGTGGCAGACCTATGGCTACACCTTC. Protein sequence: CASSRWQTYGYTF.